This is a list of T cell receptor beta chains from one sample in a study of T cell responses to AZD1222 COVID-19 vaccine. Assay used: immunoSEQ multiplex PCR; TCRdb lists only in-frame clones, some missing. The sample holds approximately 88,000 clones; about 91% are singletons and the top ten take around 5%. Specimen: peripheral blood, collected on day 0 of AZD1222 vaccination. The receptors originated from an adult in good health. Both conserved end residues are trimmed from each CDR3.

V gene: TRBV28; J gene: TRBJ1-3; CDR3 protein: ASSLRGGASGNTIY
V gene: TRBV7-9; J gene: TRBJ2-5; CDR3 protein: ASSLVRETQY
V gene: TRBV28; J gene: TRBJ2-5; CDR3 protein: ASSYSGRGNQETQY
V gene: TRBV29-1; J gene: TRBJ2-2; CDR3 protein: SVEDRVRGRQWTGELF
V gene: TRBV27; J gene: TRBJ1-2; CDR3 protein: ASSLIPGQGGDGYT
V gene: TRBV4-1; J gene: TRBJ2-3; CDR3 protein: ASSPIRGTPGDTQY
V gene: TRBV27; J gene: TRBJ1-1; CDR3 protein: ASSPLRENTEAF
V gene: TRBV4-1; J gene: TRBJ1-3; CDR3 protein: ASTPVRGSGNTIY
V gene: TRBV6-5; J gene: TRBJ1-2; CDR3 protein: ASSYTGYGYT
V gene: TRBV18; J gene: TRBJ2-2; CDR3 protein: ASSPVSGTSTGELF
V gene: TRBV7-2; J gene: TRBJ2-5; CDR3 protein: ASSLAGGETQY
V gene: TRBV29-1; J gene: TRBJ2-1; CDR3 protein: SVVSGNAYNEQF
V gene: TRBV6-5; J gene: TRBJ1-5; CDR3 protein: ASRPGAGGDQPQH
V gene: TRBV2; J gene: TRBJ1-4; CDR3 protein: ASSRDRNNEKLF
V gene: TRBV7-2; J gene: TRBJ2-1; CDR3 protein: ASSITSGRSDNEQF
V gene: TRBV5-4; J gene: TRBJ2-7; CDR3 protein: ASSSDLHRGEQY
V gene: TRBV20-1; J gene: TRBJ1-1; CDR3 protein: SARGGQQAF
V gene: TRBV10-1; J gene: TRBJ2-7; CDR3 protein: ASSEVTSGRAYEQY
V gene: TRBV28; J gene: TRBJ1-2; CDR3 protein: ASVLPGQGNYGYT
V gene: TRBV7-8; J gene: TRBJ2-1; CDR3 protein: ASSSPYNEQF
V gene: TRBV25-1; J gene: TRBJ1-2; CDR3 protein: ASSDAGENYGYT
V gene: TRBV7-8; J gene: TRBJ1-5; CDR3 protein: ASSLFDQGQPQH
V gene: TRBV14; J gene: TRBJ2-1; CDR3 protein: ASSQGAGRSYNEQF
V gene: TRBV3-1/TRBV3-2; J gene: TRBJ1-1; CDR3 protein: ASSRHDRGTEAF
V gene: TRBV24-1; J gene: TRBJ2-1; CDR3 protein: ATSDAWERVILGQF
V gene: TRBV7-2; J gene: TRBJ2-5; CDR3 protein: ASSGRLQETQY
V gene: TRBV6-5; J gene: TRBJ1-1; CDR3 protein: ASSYSRVWDTEAF
V gene: TRBV5-1; J gene: TRBJ1-2; CDR3 protein: ASSLGGTNYGYT